In this sample, the clone carrying this T cell receptor (beta chain) turned up many times. Trimming cost V 3 bases and J 2 bases; bases outside gene matches: 3. Germline loops: CDR1 WNHNN, CDR2 SYGVQD (reference sequence). CDR3 size: 15 residues. TCRdb ran MiXCR on the PCR reads. The repertoire holds roughly 98,000 clones, with 14% to 15% as singletons. Each patient went into thyroid surgery without having received any treatment. The source of the sample is a study of metastatic and nonmetastatic thyroid tumors. The sample was blood. This sequence originates from a female donor with papillary thyroid cancer or a benign thyroid nodule (not recorded which). Some clones in this sample may be carry-over from other donors' samples. The gene calls are TRBV10-1 and TRBJ2-3, with 9 bases aligning to TRBD1. The CDR3 spells CASSDGTGTTDTQYF. The CDR3 nucleotides read TGCGCCAGCAGTGATGGGACAGGGACCACAGATACGCAGTATTTT.